The source of this T cell receptor (beta chain) is a study of T cell responses to AZD1222 COVID-19 vaccine. About the study: Pooling of second doses given at about 4 or about 12 weeks was done. Study conclusions and caveats: Donor demographics were predominantly white British with a female majority; clonal diversity may be underestimated. A reported finding is that nearly half of spike-specific TCRs target unmutated variant regions. CD4 TCRs covered the whole spike, strongest at regions 160-218 and 743-854.

To note about this clone: Its antigen is not identified.

Clones were sequenced by immunoSEQ multiplex PCR, and TCRdb holds only the in-frame ones, with some missing. The sample yields roughly 67,000 clones, approximately 89% seen once. This TCR was recovered from an adult in good health. The sample consisted of peripheral blood, taken on day 0 of AZD1222 vaccination.

The CDR3 loop is CASSLQLGPQKPQHF. The DNA of the CDR3 is TGTGCCAGCAGCTTGCAACTAGGGCCGCAAAAGCCCCAGCATTTT. The chain is built from TRBV5-5 and TRBJ1-5, with no clear D. The V end lost 1 base, the J end lost 8 bases, and 16 bases lay between the germline ends. The CDR3 contains 15 residues. Germline values: CDR1 SGHKS, CDR2 YYEKEE (reference sequence). Complete variable domain (other parts from reference TRBV5-5 and TRBJ1-5): DAGVTQSPTHLIKTRGQQVTLRCSPISGHKSVSWYQQVLGQGPQFIFQYYEKEERGRGNFPDRFSARQFPNYSSELNVNALLLGDSALYLCASSLQLGPQKPQHFGDGTRLSIL.